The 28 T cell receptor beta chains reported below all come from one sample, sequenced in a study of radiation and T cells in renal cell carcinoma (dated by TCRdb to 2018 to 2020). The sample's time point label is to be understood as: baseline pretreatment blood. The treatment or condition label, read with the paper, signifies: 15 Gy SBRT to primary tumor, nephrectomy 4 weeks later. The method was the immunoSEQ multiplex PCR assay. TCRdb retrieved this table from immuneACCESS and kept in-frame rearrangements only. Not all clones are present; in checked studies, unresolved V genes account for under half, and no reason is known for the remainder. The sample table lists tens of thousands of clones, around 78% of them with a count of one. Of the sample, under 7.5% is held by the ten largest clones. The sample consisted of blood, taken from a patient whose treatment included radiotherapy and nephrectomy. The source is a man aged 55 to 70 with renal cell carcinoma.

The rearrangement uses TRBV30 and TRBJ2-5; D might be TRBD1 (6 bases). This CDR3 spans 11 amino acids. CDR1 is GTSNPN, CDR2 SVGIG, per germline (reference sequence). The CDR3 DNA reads TGTGCGTCCGCAGGGGTAGAGACCCAGTACTTC. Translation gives CASAGVETQYF.

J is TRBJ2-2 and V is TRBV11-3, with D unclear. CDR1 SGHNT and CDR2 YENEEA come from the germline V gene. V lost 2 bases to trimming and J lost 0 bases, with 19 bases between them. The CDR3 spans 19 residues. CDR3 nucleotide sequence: TGTGCCAGCAGCTTAAACATTATCCCCTTGCCTTCGAACACCGGGGAGCTGTTTTTT. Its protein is CASSLNIIPLPSNTGELFF.

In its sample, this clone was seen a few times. The CDR3 spells CASSYSRGNQPQHF. DNA for the CDR3: TGTGCCAGCAGTTACTCAAGGGGCAATCAGCCCCAGCATTTT. The chain uses TRBV6-6 and TRBJ1-5, with unresolved D. CDR1 MNHNY and CDR2 SVGAGI come from the germline V gene (reference sequence). Trimming pared 0 bases from V and 2 bases from J, leaving 5 bases between. This CDR3 region has 14 residues.

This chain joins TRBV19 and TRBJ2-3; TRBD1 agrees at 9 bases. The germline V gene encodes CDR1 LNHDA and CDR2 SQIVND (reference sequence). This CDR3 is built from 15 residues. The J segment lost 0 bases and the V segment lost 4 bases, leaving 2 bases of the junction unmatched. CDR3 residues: CASSKDRGSTDTQYF. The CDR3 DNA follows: TGTGCCAGTAGTAAAGACAGGGGGAGCACAGATACGCAGTATTTT.

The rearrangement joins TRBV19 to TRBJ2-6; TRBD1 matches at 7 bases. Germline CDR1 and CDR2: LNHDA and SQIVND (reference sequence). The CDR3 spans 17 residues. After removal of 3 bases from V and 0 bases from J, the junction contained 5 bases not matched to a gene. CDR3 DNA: TGTGCCAGTAGTATCCAGGGGGTATACTCTGGGGCCAACGTCCTGACTTTC. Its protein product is CASSIQGVYSGANVLTF.

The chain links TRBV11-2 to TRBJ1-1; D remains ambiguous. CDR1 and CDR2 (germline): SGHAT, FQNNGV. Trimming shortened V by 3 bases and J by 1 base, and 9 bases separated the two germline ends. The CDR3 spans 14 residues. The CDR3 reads CASSLRIKNTEAFF. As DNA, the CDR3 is TGTGCCAGCAGCTTGAGGATAAAGAACACTGAAGCTTTCTTT.

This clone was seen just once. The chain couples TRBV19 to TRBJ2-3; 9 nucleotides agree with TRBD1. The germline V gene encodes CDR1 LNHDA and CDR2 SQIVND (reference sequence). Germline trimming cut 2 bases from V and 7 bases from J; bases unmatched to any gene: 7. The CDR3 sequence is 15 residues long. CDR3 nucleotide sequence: TGTGCCAGTAGTATAAGAGGACAGGGGAGAAATACGCAGTATTTT. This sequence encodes CASSIRGQGRNTQYF.

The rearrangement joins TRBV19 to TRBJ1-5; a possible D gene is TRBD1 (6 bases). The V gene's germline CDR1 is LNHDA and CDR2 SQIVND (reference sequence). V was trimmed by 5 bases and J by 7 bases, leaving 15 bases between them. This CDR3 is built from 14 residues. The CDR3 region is CASSPQGIRQPQHF. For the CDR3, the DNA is TGTGCCAGTAGTCCCCAGGGGATCAGACAGCCCCAGCATTTT.

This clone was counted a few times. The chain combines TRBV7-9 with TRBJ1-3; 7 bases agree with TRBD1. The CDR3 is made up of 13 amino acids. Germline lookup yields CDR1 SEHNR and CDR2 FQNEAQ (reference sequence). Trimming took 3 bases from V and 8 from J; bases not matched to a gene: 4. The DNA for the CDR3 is TGTGCCAGCAGCTTGGACAGGTCCCACACCATATATTTT. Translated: CASSLDRSHTIYF.

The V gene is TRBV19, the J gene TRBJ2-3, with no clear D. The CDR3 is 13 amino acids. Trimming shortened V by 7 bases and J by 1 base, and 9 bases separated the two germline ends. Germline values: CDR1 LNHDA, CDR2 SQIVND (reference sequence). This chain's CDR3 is CASKVQGTDTQYF. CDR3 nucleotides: TGTGCCAGTAAGGTGCAGGGCACAGATACGCAGTATTTT.

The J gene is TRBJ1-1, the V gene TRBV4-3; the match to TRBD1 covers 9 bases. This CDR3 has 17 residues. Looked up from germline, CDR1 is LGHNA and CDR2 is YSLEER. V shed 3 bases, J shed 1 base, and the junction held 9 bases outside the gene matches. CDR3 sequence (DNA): TGCGCCAGCAGCCAGGGCACAGGGGGCCGGGCGAACACTGAAGCTTTCTTT. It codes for CASSQGTGGRANTEAFF.

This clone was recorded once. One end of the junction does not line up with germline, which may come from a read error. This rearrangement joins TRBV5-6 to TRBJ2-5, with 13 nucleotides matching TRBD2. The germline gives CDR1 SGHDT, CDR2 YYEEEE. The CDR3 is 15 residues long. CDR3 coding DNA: TGTGCCGGCAGCTTGAGGACTAGCGGGGGAGAGACCCAGTACTTC. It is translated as CAGSLRTSGGETQYF.

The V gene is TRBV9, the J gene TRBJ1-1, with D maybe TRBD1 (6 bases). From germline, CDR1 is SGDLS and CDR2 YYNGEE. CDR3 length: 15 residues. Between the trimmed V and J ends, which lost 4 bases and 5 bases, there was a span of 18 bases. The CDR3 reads CASSSQTGASTEAFF. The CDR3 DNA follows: TGTGCCAGCAGCTCACAGACAGGTGCCTCAACTGAAGCTTTCTTT.

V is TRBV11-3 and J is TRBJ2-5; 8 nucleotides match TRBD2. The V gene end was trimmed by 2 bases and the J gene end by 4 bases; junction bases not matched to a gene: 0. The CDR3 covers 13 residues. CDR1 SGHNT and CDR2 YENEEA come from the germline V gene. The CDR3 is CASSLTSGETQYF. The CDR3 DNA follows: TGTGCCAGCAGCTTAACTAGCGGAGAGACCCAGTACTTC.

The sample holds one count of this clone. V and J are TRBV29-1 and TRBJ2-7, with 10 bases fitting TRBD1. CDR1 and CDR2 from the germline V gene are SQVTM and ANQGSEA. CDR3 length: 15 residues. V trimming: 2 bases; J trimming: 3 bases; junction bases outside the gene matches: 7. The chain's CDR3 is CSVEMVGDRGYEQYF. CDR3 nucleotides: TGCAGCGTTGAAATGGTGGGGGACAGGGGCTACGAGCAGTACTTC.

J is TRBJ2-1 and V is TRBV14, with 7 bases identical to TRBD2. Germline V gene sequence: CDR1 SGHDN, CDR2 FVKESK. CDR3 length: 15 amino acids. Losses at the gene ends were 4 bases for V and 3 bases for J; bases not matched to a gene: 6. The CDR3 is CASSLGGTIYNEQFF. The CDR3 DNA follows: TGTGCCAGCAGCCTTGGGGGGACTATCTACAATGAGCAGTTCTTC.

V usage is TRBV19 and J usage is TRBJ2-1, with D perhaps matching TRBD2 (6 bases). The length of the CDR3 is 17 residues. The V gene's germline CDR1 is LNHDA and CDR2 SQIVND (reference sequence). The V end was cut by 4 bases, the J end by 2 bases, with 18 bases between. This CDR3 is CASSTYLDPGAYNEQFF. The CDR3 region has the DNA TGTGCCAGTAGTACCTACTTGGACCCGGGGGCCTACAATGAGCAGTTCTTC.

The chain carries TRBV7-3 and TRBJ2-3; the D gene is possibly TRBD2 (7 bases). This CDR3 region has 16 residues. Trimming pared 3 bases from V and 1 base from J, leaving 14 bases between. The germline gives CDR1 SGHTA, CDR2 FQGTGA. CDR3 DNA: TGTGCCAGCAGCTTGAGGGGGGGCGATGGCACAGATACGCAGTATTTT. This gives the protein CASSLRGGDGTDTQYF. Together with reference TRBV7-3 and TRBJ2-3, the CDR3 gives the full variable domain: GAGVSQTPSNKVTEKGKYVELRCDPISGHTALYWYRQSLGQGPEFLIYFQGTGAADDSGLPNDRFFAVRPEGSVSTLKIQRTERGDSAVYLCASSLRGGDGTDTQYFGPGTRLTVL.

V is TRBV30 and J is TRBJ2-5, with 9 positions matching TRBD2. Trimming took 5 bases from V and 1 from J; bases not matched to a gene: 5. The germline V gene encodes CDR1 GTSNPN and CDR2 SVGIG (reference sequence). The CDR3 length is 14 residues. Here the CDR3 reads CAWRLAGPQETQYF. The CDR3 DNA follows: TGTGCCTGGCGGCTAGCGGGACCCCAAGAGACCCAGTACTTC.

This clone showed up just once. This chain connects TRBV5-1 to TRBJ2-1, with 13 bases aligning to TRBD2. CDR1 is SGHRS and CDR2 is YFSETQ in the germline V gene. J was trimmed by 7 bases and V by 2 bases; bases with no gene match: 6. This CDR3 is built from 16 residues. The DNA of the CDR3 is TGCGCCAGCAGCTTAGGACTAGCGGGGGTAACTAATGAGCAGTTCTTC. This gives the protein CASSLGLAGVTNEQFF.

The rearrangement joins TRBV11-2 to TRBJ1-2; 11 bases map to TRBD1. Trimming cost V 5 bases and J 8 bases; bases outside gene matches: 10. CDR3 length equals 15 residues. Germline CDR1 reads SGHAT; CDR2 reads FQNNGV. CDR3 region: CASSHSGQGAIGYTF. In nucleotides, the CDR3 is TGTGCCAGCAGCCACTCAGGACAGGGGGCTATAGGCTACACCTTC.

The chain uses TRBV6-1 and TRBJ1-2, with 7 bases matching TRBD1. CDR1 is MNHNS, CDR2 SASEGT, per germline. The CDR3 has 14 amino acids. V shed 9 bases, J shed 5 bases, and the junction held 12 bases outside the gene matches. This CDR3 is CASKTGTDHYGYTF. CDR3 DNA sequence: TGTGCCAGTAAGACTGGGACAGACCATTATGGCTACACCTTC.

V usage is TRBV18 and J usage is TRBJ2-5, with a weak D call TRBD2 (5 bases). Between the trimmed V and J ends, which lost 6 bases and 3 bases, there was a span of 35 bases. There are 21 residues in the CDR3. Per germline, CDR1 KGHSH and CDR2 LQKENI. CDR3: CASSPTRTSTTTKTSKETQYF. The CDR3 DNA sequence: TGTGCCAGCTCGCCAACTAGGACCTCTACAACCACTAAGACATCAAAAGAGACCCAGTACTTC.

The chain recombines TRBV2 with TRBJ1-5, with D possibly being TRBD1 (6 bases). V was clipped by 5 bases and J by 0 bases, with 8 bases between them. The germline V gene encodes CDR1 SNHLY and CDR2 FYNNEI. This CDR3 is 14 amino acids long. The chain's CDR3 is CASSRDTSNQPQHF. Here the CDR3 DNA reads TGTGCCAGCAGTCGGGACACTAGCAATCAGCCCCAGCATTTT.

The DNA of the CDR3 is TGTGCCTGGAGTGACAGGACAGGGGGTGGCTACACCTTC. It is translated as CAWSDRTGGGYTF. The chain combines TRBV30 with TRBJ1-2, with 10 bases aligning to TRBD1. This CDR3 region has 13 residues. V shed 1 base, J shed 7 bases, and the junction held 3 bases outside the gene matches. Germline V gene lookup returns CDR1 GTSNPN and CDR2 SVGIG (reference sequence).

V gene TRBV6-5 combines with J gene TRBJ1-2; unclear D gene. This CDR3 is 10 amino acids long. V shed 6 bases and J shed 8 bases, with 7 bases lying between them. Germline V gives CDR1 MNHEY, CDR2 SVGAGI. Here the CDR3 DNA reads TGTGCCAGCAGGGGGTACGGCTACACCTTC. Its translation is CASRGYGYTF.

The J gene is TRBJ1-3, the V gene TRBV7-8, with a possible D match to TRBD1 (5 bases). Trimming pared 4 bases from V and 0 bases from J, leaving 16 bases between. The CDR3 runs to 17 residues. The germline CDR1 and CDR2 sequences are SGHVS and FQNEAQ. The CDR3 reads CASSSPGGWLSGNTIYF. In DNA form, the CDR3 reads TGTGCCAGCAGCTCCCCTGGGGGGTGGCTCTCTGGAAACACCATATATTTT.

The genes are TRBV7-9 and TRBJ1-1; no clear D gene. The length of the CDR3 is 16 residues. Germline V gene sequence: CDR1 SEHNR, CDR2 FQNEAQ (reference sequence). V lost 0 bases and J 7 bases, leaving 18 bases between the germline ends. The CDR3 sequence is CASSLAVAGPVGEAFF. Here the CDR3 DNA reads TGTGCCAGCAGCTTAGCGGTGGCAGGCCCGGTAGGTGAAGCTTTCTTT.